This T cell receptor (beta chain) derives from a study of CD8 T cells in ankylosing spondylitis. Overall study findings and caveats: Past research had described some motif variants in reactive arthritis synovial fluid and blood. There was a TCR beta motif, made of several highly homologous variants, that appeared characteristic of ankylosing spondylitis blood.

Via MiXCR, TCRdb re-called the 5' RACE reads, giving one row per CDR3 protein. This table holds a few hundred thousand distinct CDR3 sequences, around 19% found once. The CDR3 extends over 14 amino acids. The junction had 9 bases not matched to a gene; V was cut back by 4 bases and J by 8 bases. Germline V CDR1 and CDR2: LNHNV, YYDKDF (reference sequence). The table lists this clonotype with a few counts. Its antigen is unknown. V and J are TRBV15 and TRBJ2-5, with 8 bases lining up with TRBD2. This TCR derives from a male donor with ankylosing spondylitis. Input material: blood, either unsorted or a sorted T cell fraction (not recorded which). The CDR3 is CATSTTSGPPTQYF. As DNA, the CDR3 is TGTGCCACCAGCACAACTAGCGGACCCCCAACCCAGTACTTC. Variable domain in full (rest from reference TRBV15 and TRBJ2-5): DAMVIQNPRYQVTQFGKPVTLSCSQTLNHNVMYWYQQKSSQAPKLLFHYYDKDFNNEADTPDNFQSRRPNTSFCFLDIRSPGLGDTAMYLCATSTTSGPPTQYFGPGTRLLVL.